This T cell receptor (beta chain) emerged from a study of T cells expressing NK-cell markers. Study background: Underlying the TCR beta repertoires were sorted CD3+CD56+NKG2C+, CD3+CD56+NKG2C- and CD3+CD56-NKG2C+ T cells. The eight sequenced donors comprised seven who were HCMV-seropositive and one who was seronegative.

With respect to this clonotype: The antigen remains unidentified.

The cDNA for TCR beta came from 5'RACE template switching with UMIs. One entry per CDR3 protein, without DNA, is what TCRdb gives after re-calling the 5' RACE reads. Its table records about half a million distinct CDR3 sequences. Study-wide findings and caveats: It was still unclear whether expanded NKG2C+ T cell clones were HCMV specific.

Germline CDR1 and CDR2: SGHTA and FQGTGA. The CDR3 runs to 16 residues. The V call is TRBV7-3, the J call TRBJ2-2; the D call of TRBD2 rests on TCRdb alone, since no DNA is present to check it. The TCR originated in a woman aged 50 to 60 in good health. Sequenced sample: blood T cells: a sorted CD56 or NKG2C T cell subset, CD4+ or CD8+ T cells, or bulk PBMC T cells (not recorded which). The CDR3 loop reads CASSSSSGSGTGELFF.